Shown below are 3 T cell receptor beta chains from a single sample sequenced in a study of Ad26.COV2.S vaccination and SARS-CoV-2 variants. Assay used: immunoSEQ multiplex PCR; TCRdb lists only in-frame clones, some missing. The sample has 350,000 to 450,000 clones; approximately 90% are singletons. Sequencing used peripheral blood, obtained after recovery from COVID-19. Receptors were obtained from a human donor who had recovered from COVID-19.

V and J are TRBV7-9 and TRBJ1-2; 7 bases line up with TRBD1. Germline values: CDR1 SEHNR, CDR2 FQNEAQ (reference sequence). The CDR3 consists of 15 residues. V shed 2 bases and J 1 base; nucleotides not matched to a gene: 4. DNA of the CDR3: TGTGCCAGCAGCTTATCGGGACAGAATAACTATGGCTACACCTTC. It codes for CASSLSGQNNYGYTF.

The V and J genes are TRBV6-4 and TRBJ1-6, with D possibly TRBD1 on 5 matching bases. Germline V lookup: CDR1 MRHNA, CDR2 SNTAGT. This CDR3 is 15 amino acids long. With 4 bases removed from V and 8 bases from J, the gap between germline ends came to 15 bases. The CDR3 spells CASSATGTGDSPLHF. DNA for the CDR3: TGTGCCAGCAGTGCAACCGGGACCGGGGATTCACCCCTCCACTTT.

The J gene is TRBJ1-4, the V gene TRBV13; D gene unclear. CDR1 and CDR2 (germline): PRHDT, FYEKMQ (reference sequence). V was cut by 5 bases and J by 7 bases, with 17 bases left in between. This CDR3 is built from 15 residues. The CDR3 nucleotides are TGTGCCAGCAGCCGAACGAGGGCCGAGGGTGAAAAACTGTTTTTT. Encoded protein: CASSRTRAEGEKLFF.